The source of this TCR beta chain is a study of cytomegalovirus exposure and HLA in healthy donors. For this clone: Its antigen is currently unknown.

Study results and limitations: In a later analysis, several top co-occurrence clusters appeared linked to parvovirus B19, influenza, CMV and Epstein-Barr virus. Accurate prediction of most subjects' HLA-A and HLA-B alleles from TCR beta sequences was reported. In a later analysis, specific HLA alleles were associated with some 16,000 TCR beta sequences at a 0.05 false discovery rate.

Each donor's status was that of a healthy bone marrow donor. The CDR3 has 17 amino acids. CDR1 is SQVTM, CDR2 ANQGSEA, per germline. The ends lost 6 bases at V and 7 bases at J; junction bases unmatched: 22. In the PCR, 60 Vbeta and 13 Jbeta primers were used. The repertoire was sequenced with immunoSEQ multiplex PCR; TCRdb's copy has only in-frame clones and lacks some. Altogether 180,000 or so clones are present, around 80% being singletons, with the ten largest covering more than 2%. This TCR was recovered from a woman aged 25 to 45 in good health and CMV-seropositive. The specimen was PBMCs. This chain links TRBV29-1 with TRBJ2-7, with 9 nucleotides matching TRBD1. The CDR3 here is CSVMTRNRDRAPLEQYF. The CDR3 bases are TGCAGCGTGATGACACGTAACCGGGACAGGGCCCCCTTGGAGCAGTACTTC.